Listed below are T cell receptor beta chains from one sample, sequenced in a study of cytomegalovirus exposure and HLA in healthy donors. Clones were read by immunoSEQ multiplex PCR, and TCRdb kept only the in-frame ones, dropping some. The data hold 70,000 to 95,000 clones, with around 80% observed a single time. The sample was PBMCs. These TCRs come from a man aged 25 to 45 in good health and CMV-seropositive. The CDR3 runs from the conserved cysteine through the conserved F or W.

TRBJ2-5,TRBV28,CASSSQGIETQYF
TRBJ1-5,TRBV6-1,CASRLRTGNQPQHF
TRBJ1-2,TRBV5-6,CASSLPTGSSGYTF
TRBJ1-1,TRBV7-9,CSSSRQSTEAFF
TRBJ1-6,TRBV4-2,CASSQSVSYSPLHF
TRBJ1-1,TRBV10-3,CAISESGTGGFF
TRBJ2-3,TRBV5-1,CASSLDESSTDTQYF
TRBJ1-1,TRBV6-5,CASSDGGAFTEAFF
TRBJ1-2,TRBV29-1,CSVAPFGSYGYTF
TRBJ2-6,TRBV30,CAWRADGSGANVLTF
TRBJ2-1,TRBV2,CASTLDSSYNEQFF
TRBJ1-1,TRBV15,CATSRTGRNTEAFF
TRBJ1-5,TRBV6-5,CASSYSAGIPQHF
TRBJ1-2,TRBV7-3,CASGEGQGYTF
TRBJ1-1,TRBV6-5,CASSYSGREAFF
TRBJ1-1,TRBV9,CASSARDSIPEAFF
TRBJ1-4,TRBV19,CASSHRQNEKLFF
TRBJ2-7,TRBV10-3,CATSGTYEQYF
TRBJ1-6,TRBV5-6,CASSLEDRENSPLHF
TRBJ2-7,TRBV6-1,CASSEQGPHSYEQYF
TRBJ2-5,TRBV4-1,CASSQFGEIETQYF
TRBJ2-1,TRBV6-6,CATGLASYNEQFF
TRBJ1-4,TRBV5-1,CASSGPPGAGEKLFF
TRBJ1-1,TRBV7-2,CASSFMNTEAFF
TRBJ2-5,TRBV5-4,CASSDRTGDQETQYF
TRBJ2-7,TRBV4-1,CASSQAGQGIYEQYF
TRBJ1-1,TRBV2,CASRPGQGNTEAFF
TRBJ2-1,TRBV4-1,CASSQAPRGADYNEQFF
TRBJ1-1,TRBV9,CASSRRQNTEAFF
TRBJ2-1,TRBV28,CASRPQYGDRDYNEQFF
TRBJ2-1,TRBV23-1,CASSQSLLDRCNEQFF
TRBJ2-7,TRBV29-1,CSVNAGQGRSYEQYF
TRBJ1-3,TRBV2,CASRRQGAGNTIYF
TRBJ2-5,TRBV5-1,CASSLGSGLAGMDLQETQYF
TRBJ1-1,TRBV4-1,CASSQDETGRGTEAFF
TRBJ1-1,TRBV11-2,CASSLRSAGTEAFF
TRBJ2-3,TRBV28,CASSLPRTSGRDTQYF
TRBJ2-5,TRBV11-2,CASSLVGGATQETQYF
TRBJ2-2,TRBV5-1,CASSLLRGNSNTGELFF
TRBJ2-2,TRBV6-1,CASTYGQNTGELFF
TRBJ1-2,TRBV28,CASRSSGRTGVGSYGYTF
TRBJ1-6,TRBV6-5,CASRPYSNSPLHF
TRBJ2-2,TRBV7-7,CASRIDRDDTGELFF
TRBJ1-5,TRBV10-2,CASSIGTADQPQHF
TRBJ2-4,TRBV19,CASSATGLAKNIQYF